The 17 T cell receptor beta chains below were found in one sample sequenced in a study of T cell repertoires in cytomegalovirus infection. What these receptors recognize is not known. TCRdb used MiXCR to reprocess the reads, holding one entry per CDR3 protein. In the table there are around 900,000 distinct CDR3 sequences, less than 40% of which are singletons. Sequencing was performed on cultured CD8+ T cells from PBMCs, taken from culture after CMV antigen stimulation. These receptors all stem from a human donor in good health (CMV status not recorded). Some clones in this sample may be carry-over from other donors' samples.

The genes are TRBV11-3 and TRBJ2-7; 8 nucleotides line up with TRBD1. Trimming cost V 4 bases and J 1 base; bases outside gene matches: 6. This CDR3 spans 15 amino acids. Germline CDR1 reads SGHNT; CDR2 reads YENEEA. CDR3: CASSSRQGSSYEQYF. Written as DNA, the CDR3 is TGTGCCAGCAGCTCCCGACAGGGGAGTTCCTACGAGCAGTACTTC.

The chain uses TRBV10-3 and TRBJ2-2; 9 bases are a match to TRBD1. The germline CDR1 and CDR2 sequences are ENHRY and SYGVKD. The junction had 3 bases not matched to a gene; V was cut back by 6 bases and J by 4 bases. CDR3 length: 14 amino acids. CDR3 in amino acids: CAIRPGQGTGELFF. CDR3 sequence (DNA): TGTGCCATCAGGCCGGGACAGGGCACCGGGGAGCTGTTTTTT.

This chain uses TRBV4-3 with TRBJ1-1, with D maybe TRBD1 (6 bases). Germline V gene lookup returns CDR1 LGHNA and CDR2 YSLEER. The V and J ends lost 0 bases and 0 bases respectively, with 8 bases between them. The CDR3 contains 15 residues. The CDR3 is CASSQEGGMNTEAFF. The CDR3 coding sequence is TGCGCCAGCAGCCAAGAAGGGGGAATGAACACTGAAGCTTTCTTT.

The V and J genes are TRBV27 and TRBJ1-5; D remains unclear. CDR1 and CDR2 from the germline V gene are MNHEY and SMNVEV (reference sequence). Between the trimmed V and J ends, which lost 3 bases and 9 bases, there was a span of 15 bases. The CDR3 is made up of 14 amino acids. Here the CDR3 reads CASSLGCSLGPQHF. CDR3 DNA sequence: TGTGCCAGCAGTTTGGGGTGCAGCCTTGGGCCCCAGCATTTT.

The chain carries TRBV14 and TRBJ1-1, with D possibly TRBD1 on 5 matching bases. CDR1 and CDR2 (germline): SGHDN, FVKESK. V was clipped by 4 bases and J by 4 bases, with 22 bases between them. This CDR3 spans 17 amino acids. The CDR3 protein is CASSLGGVRRKATEAFF. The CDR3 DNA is TGTGCCAGCAGCCTGGGAGGGGTTCGTAGAAAGGCCACTGAAGCTTTCTTT.

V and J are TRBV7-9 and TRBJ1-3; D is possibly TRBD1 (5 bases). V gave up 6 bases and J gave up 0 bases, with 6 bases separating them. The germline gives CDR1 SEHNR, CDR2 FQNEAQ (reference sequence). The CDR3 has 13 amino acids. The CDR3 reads CASRGVSGNTIYF. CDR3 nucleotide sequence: TGTGCCAGCAGAGGGGTCTCTGGAAACACCATATATTTT.

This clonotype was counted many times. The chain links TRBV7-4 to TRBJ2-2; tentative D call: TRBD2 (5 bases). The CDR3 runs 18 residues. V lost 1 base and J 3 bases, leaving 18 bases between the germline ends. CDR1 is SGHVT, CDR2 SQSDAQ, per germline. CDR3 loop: CASSLEKLLLVYTGELFF. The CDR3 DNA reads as TGTGCCAGCAGCTTAGAGAAATTATTACTAGTCTACACCGGGGAGCTGTTTTTT.

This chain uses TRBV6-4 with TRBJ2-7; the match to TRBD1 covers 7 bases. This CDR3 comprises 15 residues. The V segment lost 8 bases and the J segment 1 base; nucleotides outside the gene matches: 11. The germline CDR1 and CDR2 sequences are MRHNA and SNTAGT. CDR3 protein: CASGRTRGLSYEQYF. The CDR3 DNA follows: TGTGCCAGCGGAAGAACAAGGGGGCTATCCTACGAGCAGTACTTC.

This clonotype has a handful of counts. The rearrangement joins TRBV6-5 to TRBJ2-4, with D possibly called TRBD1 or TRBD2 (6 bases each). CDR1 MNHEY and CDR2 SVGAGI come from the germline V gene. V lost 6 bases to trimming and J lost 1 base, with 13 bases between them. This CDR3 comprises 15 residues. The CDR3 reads CASSMDSGAKNIQYF. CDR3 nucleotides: TGTGCCAGCAGCATGGACAGCGGGGCCAAAAACATTCAGTACTTC.

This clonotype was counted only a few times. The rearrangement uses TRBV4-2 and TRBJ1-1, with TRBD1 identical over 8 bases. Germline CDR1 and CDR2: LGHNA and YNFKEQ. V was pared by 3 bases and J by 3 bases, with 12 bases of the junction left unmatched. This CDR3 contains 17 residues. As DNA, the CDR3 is TGTGCCAGCAGCCACCGGGGCAGGGGGCTAGACGACACTGAAGCTTTCTTT. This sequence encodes CASSHRGRGLDDTEAFF.

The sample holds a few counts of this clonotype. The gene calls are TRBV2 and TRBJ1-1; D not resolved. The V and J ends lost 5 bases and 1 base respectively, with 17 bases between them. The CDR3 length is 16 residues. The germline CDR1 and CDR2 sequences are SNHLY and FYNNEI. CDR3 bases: TGTGCCAGCAGTCCTACTCACCTCTTACAGAACACTGAAGCTTTCTTT. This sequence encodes CASSPTHLLQNTEAFF. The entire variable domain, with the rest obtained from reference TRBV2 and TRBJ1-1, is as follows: EPEVTQTPSHQVTQMGQEVILRCVPISNHLYFYWYRQILGQKVEFLVSFYNNEISEKSEIFDDQFSVERPDGSNFTLKIRSTKLEDSAMYFCASSPTHLLQNTEAFFGQGTRLTVV.

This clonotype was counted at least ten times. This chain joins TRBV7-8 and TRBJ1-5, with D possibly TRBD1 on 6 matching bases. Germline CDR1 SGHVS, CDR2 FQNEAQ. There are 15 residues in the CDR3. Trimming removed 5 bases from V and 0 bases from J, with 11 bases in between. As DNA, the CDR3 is TGTGCCAGCAGCCCAGGACAGAATAGCAATCAGCCCCAGCATTTT. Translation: CASSPGQNSNQPQHF.

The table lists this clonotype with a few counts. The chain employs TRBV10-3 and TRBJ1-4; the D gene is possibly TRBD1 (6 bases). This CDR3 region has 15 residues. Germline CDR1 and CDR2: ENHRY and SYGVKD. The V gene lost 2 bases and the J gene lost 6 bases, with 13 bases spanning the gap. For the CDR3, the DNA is TGTGCCATCAGTGAGGGACGGGGGGCATATGAAAAACTGTTTTTT. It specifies CAISEGRGAYEKLFF.

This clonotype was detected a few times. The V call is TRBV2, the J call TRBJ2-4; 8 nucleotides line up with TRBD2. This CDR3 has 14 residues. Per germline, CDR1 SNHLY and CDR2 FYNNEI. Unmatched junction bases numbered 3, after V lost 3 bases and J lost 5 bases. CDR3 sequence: CASSDGGAENIQYF. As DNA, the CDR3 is TGTGCCAGCAGTGACGGGGGGGCAGAAAACATTCAGTACTTC.

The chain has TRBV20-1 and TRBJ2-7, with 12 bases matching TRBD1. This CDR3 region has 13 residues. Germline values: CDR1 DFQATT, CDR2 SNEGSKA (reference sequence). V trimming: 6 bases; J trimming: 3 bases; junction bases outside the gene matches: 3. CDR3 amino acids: CSARDRGHYEQYV. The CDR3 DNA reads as TGCAGTGCACGGGACAGGGGGCACTACGAGCAGTACGTC.

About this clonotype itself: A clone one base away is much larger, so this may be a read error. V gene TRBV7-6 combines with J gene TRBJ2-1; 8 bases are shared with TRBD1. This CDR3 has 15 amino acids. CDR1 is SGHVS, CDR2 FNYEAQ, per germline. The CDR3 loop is CVSTPGQGLYNEQFF. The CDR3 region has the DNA TGTGTCAGCACCCCAGGACAGGGATTATACAATGAGCAGTTCTTC. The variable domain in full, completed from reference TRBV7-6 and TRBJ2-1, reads GAGVSQSPRYKVTKRGQDVALRCDPISGHVSLYWYRQALGQGPEFLTYFNYEAQQDKSGLPNDRFSAERPEGSISTLTIQRTEQRDSAMYRCVSTPGQGLYNEQFFGPGTRLTVL.

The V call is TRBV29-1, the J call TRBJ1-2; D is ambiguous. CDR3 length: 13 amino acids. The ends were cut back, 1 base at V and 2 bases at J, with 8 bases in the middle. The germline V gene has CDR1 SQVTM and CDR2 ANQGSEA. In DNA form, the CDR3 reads TGCAGCGTTGAAGGGACGGACAACTATGGCTACACCTTC. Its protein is CSVEGTDNYGYTF.